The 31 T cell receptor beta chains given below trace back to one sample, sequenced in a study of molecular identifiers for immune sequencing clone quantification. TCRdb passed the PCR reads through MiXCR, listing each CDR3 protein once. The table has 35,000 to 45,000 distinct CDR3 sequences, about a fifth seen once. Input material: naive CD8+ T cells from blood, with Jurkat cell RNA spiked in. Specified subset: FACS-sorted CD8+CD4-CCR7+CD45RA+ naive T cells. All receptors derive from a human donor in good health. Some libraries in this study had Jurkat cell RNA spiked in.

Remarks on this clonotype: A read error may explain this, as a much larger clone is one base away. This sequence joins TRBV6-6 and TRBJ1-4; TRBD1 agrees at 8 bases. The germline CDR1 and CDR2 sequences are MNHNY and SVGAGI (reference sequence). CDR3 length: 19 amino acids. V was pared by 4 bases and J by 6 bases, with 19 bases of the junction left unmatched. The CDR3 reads CASSCPKDRVDEADEKLFF. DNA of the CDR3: TGTGCCAGCAGTTGCCCGAAGGACAGGGTGGACGAGGCGGATGAAAAACTGTTTTTT.

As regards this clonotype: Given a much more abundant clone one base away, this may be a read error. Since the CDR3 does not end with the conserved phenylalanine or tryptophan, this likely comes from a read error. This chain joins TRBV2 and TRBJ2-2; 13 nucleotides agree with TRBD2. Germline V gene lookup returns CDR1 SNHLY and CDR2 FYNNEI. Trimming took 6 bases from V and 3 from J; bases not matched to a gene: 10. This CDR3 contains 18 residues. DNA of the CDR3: TGTGCCAGCAGCCCATTACTAGCGGGGGGGCCTGACACCGGGGAGCTGTTTCTT. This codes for CASSPLLAGGPDTGELFL.

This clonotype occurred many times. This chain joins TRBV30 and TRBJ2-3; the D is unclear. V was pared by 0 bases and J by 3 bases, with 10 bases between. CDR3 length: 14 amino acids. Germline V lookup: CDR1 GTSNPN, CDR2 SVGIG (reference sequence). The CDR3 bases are TGTGCCTGGAGTGTTTTGGCCGATACAGATACGCAGTATTTT. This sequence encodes CAWSVLADTDTQYF.

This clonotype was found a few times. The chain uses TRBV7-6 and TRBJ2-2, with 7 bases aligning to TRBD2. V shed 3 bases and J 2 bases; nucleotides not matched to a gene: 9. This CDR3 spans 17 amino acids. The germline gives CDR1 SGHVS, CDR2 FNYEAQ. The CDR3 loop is CASSFQLAPTNTGELFF. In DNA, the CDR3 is TGTGCCAGCAGCTTCCAACTAGCGCCAACTAACACCGGGGAGCTGTTTTTT.

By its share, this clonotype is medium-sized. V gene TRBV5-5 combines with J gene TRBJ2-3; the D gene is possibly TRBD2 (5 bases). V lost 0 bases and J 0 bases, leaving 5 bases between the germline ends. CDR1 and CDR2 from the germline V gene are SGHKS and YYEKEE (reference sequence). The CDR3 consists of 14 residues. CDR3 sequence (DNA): TGTGCCAGCAGCTTGGGCGGGAGCACAGATACGCAGTATTTT. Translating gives CASSLGGSTDTQYF.

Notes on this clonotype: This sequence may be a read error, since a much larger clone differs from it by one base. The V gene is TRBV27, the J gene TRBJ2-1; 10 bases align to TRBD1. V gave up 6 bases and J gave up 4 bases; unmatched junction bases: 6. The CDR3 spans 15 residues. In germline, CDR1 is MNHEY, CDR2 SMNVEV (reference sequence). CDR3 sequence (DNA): TGTGCCAGCAGAAGCGACAGGGGGCATTACAATGAGCAGTTCTTC. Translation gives CASRSDRGHYNEQFF.

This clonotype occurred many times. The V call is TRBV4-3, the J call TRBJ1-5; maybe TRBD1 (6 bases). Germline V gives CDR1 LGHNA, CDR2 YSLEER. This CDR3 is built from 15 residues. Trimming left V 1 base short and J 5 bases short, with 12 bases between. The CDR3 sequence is CASSQGGPGDQPQHF. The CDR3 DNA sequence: TGCGCCAGCAGCCAAGGAGGCCCAGGGGATCAGCCCCAGCATTTT.

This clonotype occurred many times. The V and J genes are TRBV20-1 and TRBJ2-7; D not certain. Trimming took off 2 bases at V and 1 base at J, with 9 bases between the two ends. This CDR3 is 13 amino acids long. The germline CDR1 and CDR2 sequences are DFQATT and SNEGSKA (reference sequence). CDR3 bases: TGCAGTGCTAGACAGGCTTCGTCCTACGAGCAGTACTTC. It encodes CSARQASSYEQYF.

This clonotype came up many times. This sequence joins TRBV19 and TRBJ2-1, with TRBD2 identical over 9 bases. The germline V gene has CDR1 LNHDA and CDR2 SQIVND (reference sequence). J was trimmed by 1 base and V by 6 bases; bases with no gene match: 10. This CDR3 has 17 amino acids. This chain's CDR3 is CASSSNPGLASYNEQFF. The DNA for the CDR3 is TGTGCCAGTAGCTCTAACCCGGGACTAGCTTCCTACAATGAGCAGTTCTTC.

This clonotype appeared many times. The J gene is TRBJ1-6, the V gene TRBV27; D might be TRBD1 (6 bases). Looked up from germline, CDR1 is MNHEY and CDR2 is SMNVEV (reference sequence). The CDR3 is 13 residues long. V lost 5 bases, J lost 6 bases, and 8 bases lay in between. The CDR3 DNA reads TGTGCCAGCAGTCTACAGGGTAATTCACCCCTCCACTTT. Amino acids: CASSLQGNSPLHF.

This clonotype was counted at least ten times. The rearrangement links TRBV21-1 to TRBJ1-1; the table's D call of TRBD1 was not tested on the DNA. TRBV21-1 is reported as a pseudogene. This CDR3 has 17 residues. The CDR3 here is CASSQTGGEPMNTEAFF. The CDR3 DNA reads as TGTGCCAGCAGCCAGACAGGGGGTGAGCCCATGAACACTGAAGCTTTCTTT.

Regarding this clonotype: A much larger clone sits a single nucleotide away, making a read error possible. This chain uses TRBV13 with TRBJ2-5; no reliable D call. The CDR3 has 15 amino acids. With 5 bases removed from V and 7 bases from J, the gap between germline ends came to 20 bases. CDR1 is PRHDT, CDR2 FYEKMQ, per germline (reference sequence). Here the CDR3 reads CASSPAQSAARTQYF. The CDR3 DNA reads TGTGCCAGCAGCCCCGCCCAGTCAGCCGCCCGGACCCAGTACTTC.

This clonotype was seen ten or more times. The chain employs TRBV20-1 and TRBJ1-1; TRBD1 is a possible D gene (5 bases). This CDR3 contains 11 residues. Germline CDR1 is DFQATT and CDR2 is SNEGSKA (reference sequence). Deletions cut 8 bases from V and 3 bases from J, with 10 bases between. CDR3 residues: CSRRGDTEAFF. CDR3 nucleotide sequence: TGCAGTCGGCGGGGGGACACTGAAGCTTTCTTT.

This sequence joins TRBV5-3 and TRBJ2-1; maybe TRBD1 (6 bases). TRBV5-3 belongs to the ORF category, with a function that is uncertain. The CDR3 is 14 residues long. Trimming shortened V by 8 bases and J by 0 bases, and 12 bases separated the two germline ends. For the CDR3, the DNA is TGTGCCAGCGATACAGGGAGCTCCTACAATGAGCAGTTCTTC. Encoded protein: CASDTGSSYNEQFF.

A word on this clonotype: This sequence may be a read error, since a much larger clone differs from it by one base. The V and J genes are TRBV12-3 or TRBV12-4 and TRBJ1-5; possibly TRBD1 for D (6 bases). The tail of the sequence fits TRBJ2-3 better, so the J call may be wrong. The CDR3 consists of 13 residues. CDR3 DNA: TGTGCCAGCAGTCTTACAGGGAACCAGCCCCAGTATTTT. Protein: CASSLTGNQPQYF.

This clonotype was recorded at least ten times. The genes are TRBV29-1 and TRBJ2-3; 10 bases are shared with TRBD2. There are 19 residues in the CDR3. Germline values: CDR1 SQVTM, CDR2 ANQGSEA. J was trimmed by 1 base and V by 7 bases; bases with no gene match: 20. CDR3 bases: TGCAGCGGCCTCCCCGGGCTAGCGGGAGAAGTTACCCGCACAGATACGCAGTATTTT. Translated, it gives CSGLPGLAGEVTRTDTQYF.

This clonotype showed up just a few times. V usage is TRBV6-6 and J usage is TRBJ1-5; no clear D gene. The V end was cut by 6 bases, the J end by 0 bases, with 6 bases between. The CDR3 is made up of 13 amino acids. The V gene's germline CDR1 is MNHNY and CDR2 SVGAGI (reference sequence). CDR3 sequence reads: CASRINSNQPQHF. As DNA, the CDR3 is TGTGCCAGCAGGATTAATAGCAATCAGCCCCAGCATTTT.

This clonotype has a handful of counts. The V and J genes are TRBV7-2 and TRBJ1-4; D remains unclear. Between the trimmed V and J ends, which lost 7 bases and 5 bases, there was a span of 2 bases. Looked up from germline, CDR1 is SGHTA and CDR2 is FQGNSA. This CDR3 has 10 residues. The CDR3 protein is CASKNEKLFF. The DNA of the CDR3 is TGTGCCAGCAAGAATGAAAAACTGTTTTTT. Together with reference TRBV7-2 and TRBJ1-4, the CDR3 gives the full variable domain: GAGVSQSPSNKVTEKGKDVELRCDPISGHTALYWYRQSLGQGLEFLIYFQGNSAPDKSGLPSDRFSAERTGGSVSTLTIQRTQQEDSAVYLCASKNEKLFFGSGTQLSVL.

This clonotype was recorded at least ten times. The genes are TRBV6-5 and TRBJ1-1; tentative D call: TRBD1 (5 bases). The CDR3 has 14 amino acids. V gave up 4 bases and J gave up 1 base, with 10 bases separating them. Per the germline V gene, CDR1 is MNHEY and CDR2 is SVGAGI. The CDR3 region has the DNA TGTGCCAGCAGTTCCCGGGGGGAGAACACTGAAGCTTTCTTT. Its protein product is CASSSRGENTEAFF.

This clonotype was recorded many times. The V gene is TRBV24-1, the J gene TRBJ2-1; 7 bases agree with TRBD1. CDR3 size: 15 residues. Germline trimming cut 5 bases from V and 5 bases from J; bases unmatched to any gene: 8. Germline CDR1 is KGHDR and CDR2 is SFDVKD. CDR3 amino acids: CATSGGDRVDNEQFF. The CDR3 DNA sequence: TGTGCCACCAGTGGTGGAGACAGGGTTGACAATGAGCAGTTCTTC.

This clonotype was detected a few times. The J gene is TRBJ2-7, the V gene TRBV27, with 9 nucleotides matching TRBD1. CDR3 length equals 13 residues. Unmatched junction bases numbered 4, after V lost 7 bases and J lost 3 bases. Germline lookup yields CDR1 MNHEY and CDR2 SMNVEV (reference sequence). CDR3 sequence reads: CASTDRGHYEQYF. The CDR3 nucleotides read TGTGCCAGCACGGACAGGGGACACTACGAGCAGTACTTC.

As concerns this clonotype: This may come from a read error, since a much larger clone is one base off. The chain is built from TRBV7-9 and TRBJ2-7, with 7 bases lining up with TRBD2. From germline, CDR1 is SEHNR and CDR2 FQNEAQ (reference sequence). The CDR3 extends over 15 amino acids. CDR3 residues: CTSSPPVAGVYEQYF. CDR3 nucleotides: TGTACCAGCAGCCCACCCGTTGCGGGAGTCTACGAGCAGTACTTC.

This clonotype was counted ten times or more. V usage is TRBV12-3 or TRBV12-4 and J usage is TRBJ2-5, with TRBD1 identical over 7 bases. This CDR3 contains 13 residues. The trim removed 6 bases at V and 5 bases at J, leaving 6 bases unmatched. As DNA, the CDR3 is TGTGCCAGCAGCCAGACAGGGTCTGAGACCCAGTACTTC. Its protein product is CASSQTGSETQYF.

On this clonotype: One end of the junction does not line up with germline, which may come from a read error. CDR3 DNA sequence: TGTGCCAGCAACCAAGGATTGGGTAGGGGCATCTTAAGTGAGGCCCAGTACTTC. This codes for CASNQGLGRGILSEAQYF. The chain carries TRBV14 and TRBJ2-5; D is perhaps TRBD1 (5 bases). This CDR3 has 18 amino acids. Germline CDR1 and CDR2: SGHDN and FVKESK.

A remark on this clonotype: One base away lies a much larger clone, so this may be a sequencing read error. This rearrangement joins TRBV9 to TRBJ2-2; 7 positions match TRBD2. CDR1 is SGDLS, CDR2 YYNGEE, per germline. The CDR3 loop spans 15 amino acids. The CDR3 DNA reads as TGTGCCAGCAGCGTAGCGGGGGGAGGCACCGGGGAGCTGTTGTTT. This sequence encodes CASSVAGGGTGELLF.

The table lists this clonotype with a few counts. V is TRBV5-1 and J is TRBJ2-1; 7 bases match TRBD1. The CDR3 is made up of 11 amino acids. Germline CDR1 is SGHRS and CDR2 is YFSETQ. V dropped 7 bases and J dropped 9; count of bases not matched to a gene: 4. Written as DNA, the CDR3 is TGCGCCAGCCGACAGGGTCTTGAGCAGTTCTTC. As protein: CASRQGLEQFF.

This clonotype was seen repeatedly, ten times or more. The CDR3 DNA is TGTGCCAGCACCCCTAGCCTATCCGCCCAAAATCTCGTCTTCAACACCGGGGAGCTGTTTTTT. Its protein product is CASTPSLSAQNLVFNTGELFF. The chain carries TRBV9 and TRBJ2-2; D might be TRBD2 (5 bases). The CDR3 contains 21 residues. Looked up from germline, CDR1 is SGDLS and CDR2 is YYNGEE. Deletions cut 6 bases from V and 2 bases from J, with 32 bases between.

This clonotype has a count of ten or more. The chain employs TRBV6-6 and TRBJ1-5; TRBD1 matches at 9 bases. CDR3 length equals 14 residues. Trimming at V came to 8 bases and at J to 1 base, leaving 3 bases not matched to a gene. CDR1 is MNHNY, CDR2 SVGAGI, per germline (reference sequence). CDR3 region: CASVGTGSNQPQHF. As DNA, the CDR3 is TGTGCCAGCGTTGGGACAGGGAGCAATCAGCCCCAGCATTTT.

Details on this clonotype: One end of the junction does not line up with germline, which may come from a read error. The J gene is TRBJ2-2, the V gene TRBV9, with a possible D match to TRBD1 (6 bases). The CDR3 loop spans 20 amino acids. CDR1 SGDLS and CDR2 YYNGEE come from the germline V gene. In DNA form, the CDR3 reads TGTGCCGGCAGCGTAGACCCACCCGGGGCAGGGGAGTTCTGGACCGAGGAGCTGTTTTTT. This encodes CAGSVDPPGAGEFWTEELFF.

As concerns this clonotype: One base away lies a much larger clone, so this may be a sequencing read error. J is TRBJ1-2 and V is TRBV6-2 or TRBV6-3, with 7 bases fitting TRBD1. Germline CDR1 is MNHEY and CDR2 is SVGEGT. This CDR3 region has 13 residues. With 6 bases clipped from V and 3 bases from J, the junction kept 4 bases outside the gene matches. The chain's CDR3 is CASSRDSYYGYTF. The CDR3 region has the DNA TGTGCCAGCAGCCGGGACAGCTACTATGGCTACACCTTC.

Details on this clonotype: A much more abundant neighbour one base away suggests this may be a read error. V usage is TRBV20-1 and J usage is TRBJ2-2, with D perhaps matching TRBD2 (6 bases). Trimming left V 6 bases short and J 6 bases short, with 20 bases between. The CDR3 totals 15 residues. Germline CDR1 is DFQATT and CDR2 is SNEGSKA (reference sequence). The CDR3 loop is CSAKGREAHPGELFF. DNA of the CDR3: TGCAGTGCCAAAGGCAGGGAGGCCCACCCCGGGGAGCTGTTTTTT.